These T cell receptor beta chains were read from a single sample in a study of human T cells and chemical hapten exposure. TCRdb ran MiXCR on the 5' RACE reads and lists one entry per CDR3 protein. The sample lists around 140,000 distinct CDR3 sequences, over 3.5% occurring once. Source of these receptors: a female donor in good health. Each CDR3 is given without its conserved first and last residue. D genes are given only for firm matches.

J gene: TRBJ1-1
V gene: TRBV6-1
D gene: NA
CDR3 protein: ASSTRGGWTEAF

J gene: TRBJ1-2
V gene: TRBV2
D gene: NA
CDR3 protein: ASSNGLGPNYGYT

J gene: TRBJ2-2
V gene: TRBV5-1
D gene: NA
CDR3 protein: ASSFEVGAGELF

J gene: TRBJ1-2
V gene: TRBV10-3
D gene: TRBD1
CDR3 protein: ATRRNPGQGADGYT

J gene: TRBJ2-5
V gene: TRBV3-1
D gene: NA
CDR3 protein: ASSQLTRSETQY

J gene: TRBJ1-1
V gene: TRBV7-2
D gene: NA
CDR3 protein: ASSSAGTLGEAF

J gene: TRBJ1-2
V gene: TRBV7-9
D gene: NA
CDR3 protein: ASSFSDYGYT

J gene: TRBJ1-3
V gene: TRBV6-1
D gene: NA
CDR3 protein: ASSEADASLGNTIY

J gene: TRBJ2-7
V gene: TRBV2
D gene: NA
CDR3 protein: ASSEALGYEQY

J gene: TRBJ1-5
V gene: TRBV27
D gene: TRBD1
CDR3 protein: ASRPGQGSYQPQH

J gene: TRBJ2-2
V gene: TRBV5-1
D gene: NA
CDR3 protein: ASRESARVTGELF

J gene: TRBJ1-1
V gene: TRBV25-1
D gene: NA
CDR3 protein: ASCPTGRINTEAF

J gene: TRBJ2-2
V gene: TRBV7-6
D gene: TRBD1
CDR3 protein: ASSLGQGRTQPV

J gene: TRBJ1-2
V gene: TRBV12-3/TRBV12-4
D gene: NA
CDR3 protein: ASSLNGRNANYGYT

J gene: TRBJ2-3
V gene: TRBV7-2
D gene: NA
CDR3 protein: ASSLGIGADTQY

J gene: TRBJ2-2
V gene: TRBV5-1
D gene: TRBD2
CDR3 protein: ASSLGLAGRNTGELF

J gene: TRBJ1-2
V gene: TRBV12-3/TRBV12-4
D gene: NA
CDR3 protein: ASGSLGSYGYT

J gene: TRBJ2-7
V gene: TRBV6-1
D gene: NA
CDR3 protein: ASSRDVSYEQY

J gene: TRBJ2-3
V gene: TRBV13
D gene: NA
CDR3 protein: ASSLNVPYDFRRTDTQY

J gene: TRBJ2-3
V gene: TRBV7-2
D gene: TRBD2
CDR3 protein: ASSLARLAGGRTDTQY

J gene: TRBJ2-7
V gene: TRBV5-8
D gene: TRBD2
CDR3 protein: ASSRLAGLLEQY

J gene: TRBJ2-3
V gene: TRBV7-2
D gene: TRBD2
CDR3 protein: ASSLDRRGGGADTQY

J gene: TRBJ2-7
V gene: TRBV4-2
D gene: TRBD1
CDR3 protein: ASSQVGQGDYEQY

J gene: TRBJ1-2
V gene: TRBV30
D gene: NA
CDR3 protein: AWNTGRAGYT

J gene: TRBJ1-1
V gene: TRBV7-3
D gene: NA
CDR3 protein: ASSLGHTNTEAF

J gene: TRBJ2-7
V gene: TRBV4-1
D gene: TRBD2
CDR3 protein: ASSQRAASGPYEQY

J gene: TRBJ2-7
V gene: TRBV4-2
D gene: TRBD2
CDR3 protein: ASSQDWASGEGSYEQY

J gene: TRBJ1-5
V gene: TRBV27
D gene: TRBD1
CDR3 protein: TSSVIRALQGIIQPQH

J gene: TRBJ2-2
V gene: TRBV10-3
D gene: TRBD1
CDR3 protein: AMRQGPNTGELF

J gene: TRBJ1-1
V gene: TRBV12-3/TRBV12-4
D gene: NA
CDR3 protein: ASSRWTTEAF

J gene: TRBJ2-4
V gene: TRBV5-1
D gene: NA
CDR3 protein: ASSLVRGAKNIQY

J gene: TRBJ2-3
V gene: TRBV6-6
D gene: NA
CDR3 protein: ASSSTRRFGTDTQY

J gene: TRBJ2-7
V gene: TRBV7-2
D gene: TRBD2
CDR3 protein: ASSPNLLAFYEQY

J gene: TRBJ2-1
V gene: TRBV9
D gene: NA
CDR3 protein: ASSVVLGGNEQF

J gene: TRBJ2-2
V gene: TRBV9
D gene: NA
CDR3 protein: ASTVSAGAPNTGELF

J gene: TRBJ2-2
V gene: TRBV7-2
D gene: NA
CDR3 protein: ASSLERRGHTGELF

J gene: TRBJ1-5
V gene: TRBV27
D gene: TRBD1
CDR3 protein: ASSKFLIAGTGGGQPQH

J gene: TRBJ2-3
V gene: TRBV7-2
D gene: TRBD1
CDR3 protein: ASSLAGRTGVADTQY

J gene: TRBJ1-4
V gene: TRBV5-5
D gene: NA
CDR3 protein: ASSLLQGSEKLF

J gene: TRBJ1-1
V gene: TRBV7-7
D gene: NA
CDR3 protein: ASSLGPDRPMNTEAF

J gene: TRBJ1-2
V gene: TRBV11-2
D gene: TRBD1
CDR3 protein: ASSLGTGINYGYT

J gene: TRBJ2-3
V gene: TRBV29-1
D gene: NA
CDR3 protein: SADGGADTQY

J gene: TRBJ1-3
V gene: TRBV7-2
D gene: NA
CDR3 protein: ASSPLTWGYGNTIY

J gene: TRBJ1-4
V gene: TRBV5-4
D gene: NA
CDR3 protein: ASSLIGSEATNEKLF

J gene: TRBJ2-2
V gene: TRBV5-1
D gene: NA
CDR3 protein: ASSSRTEFGGELF

J gene: TRBJ1-6
V gene: TRBV20-1
D gene: NA
CDR3 protein: SARSSDGRLYNSPLH

J gene: TRBJ2-3
V gene: TRBV5-4
D gene: TRBD2
CDR3 protein: ASSSGLAGTDTQY

J gene: TRBJ1-3
V gene: TRBV7-8
D gene: NA
CDR3 protein: ASSPSGGLSGNTIY

J gene: TRBJ1-1
V gene: TRBV20-1
D gene: TRBD1
CDR3 protein: SARDWTGLNTEAF

J gene: TRBJ2-7
V gene: TRBV3-1
D gene: NA
CDR3 protein: ASSLQSSTREQY

J gene: TRBJ2-7
V gene: TRBV6-4
D gene: NA
CDR3 protein: ASSPRDGNYEQY

J gene: TRBJ1-2
V gene: TRBV12-3/TRBV12-4
D gene: NA
CDR3 protein: ASSLEKVYGYT

J gene: TRBJ2-5
V gene: TRBV7-2
D gene: TRBD2
CDR3 protein: ASSPGLRGEETQY

J gene: TRBJ1-1
V gene: TRBV11-2
D gene: TRBD1
CDR3 protein: ASSARQGLNTEAF

J gene: TRBJ1-1
V gene: TRBV6-6
D gene: NA
CDR3 protein: ASSPVNTEAF

J gene: TRBJ1-4
V gene: TRBV5-1
D gene: TRBD1
CDR3 protein: ASSLWSKGARDEKLF